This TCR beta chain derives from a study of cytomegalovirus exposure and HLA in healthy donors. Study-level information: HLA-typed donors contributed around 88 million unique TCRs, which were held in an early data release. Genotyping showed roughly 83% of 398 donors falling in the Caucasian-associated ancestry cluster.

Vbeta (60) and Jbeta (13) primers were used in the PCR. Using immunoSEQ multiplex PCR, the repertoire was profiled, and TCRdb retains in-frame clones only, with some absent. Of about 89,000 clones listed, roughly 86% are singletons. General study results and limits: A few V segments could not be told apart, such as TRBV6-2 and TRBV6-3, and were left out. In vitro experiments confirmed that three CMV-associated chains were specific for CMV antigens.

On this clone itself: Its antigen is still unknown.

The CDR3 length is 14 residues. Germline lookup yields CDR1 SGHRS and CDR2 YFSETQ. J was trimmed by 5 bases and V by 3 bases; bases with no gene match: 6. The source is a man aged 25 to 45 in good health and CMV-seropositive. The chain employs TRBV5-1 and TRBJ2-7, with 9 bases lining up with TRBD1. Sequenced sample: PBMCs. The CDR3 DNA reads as TGCGCCAGCAGCTGGGGGACAGGGACCGACGAGCAGTACTTC. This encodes CASSWGTGTDEQYF.